This T cell receptor (beta chain) was obtained from a study of cytomegalovirus exposure and HLA in healthy donors. This CDR3 has 14 residues. CDR1 and CDR2 from the germline V gene are SGDLS and YYNGEE. V shed 0 bases and J shed 3 bases, with 9 bases lying between them. PCR involved 60 Vbeta and 13 Jbeta primers. Measured with immunoSEQ multiplex PCR; TCRdb has only the in-frame clones, and not every one. Listed are just over 150,000 clones; 1% to 1.5% falls within the top ten. Sequencing input: PBMCs. The chain carries TRBV9 and TRBJ2-5; D is uncertain. This clonotype was sampled from a woman aged 55 to 70 in good health and CMV-seronegative. CDR3 sequence reads: CASSVAPIEETQYF. CDR3 DNA sequence: TGTGCCAGCAGCGTAGCACCGATAGAAGAGACCCAGTACTTC.